The TCR beta chain under discussion was sequenced for a study of T cell repertoires in cytomegalovirus infection. The CDR3 totals 18 residues. With regard to this clonotype: Its antigen is not known. One end of the junction fails to match germline, which may point to a read error.

TCRdb reanalysed the reads using MiXCR and keeps one entry per CDR3 protein. The sample includes approximately 990,000 distinct CDR3 sequences, less than 35% seen only once; the top ten take more than 12%. This sample comprised cultured CD8+ T cells from PBMCs, obtained from culture after CMV antigen stimulation. The source of this sequence is a human donor in good health (CMV status not recorded). Some clones in this sample may be carry-over from other donors' samples. The chain has TRBV5-3 and TRBJ1-1; D might be TRBD1 (6 bases). TRBV5-3 is an ORF, and what it does is uncertain. Here the CDR3 reads CTRSLWETGSKTNTEAFF. The DNA for the CDR3 is TGTACCAGAAGCCTTTGGGAAACAGGGTCAAAAACGAACACTGAAGCTTTCTTT.